In this sample, the clone carrying this TCR beta chain turned up a few times. Its antigen is unknown. There are 14 residues in the CDR3. V lost 7 bases and J lost 2, with 14 bases in between. Germline assignment: CDR1 MNHNS and CDR2 SASEGT. This entry comes from a study of T-cell memory formation after mild COVID-19. Study-wide context: Largely, the TCR clusters proved donor specific.

Study observations and caveats: Mostly located in CM and EM were contracting CD4+ clones, with contracting CD8+ clones located in EMRA. Pre-infection memory contained some responding clones, which suggested that cross-reactive memory had joined.

A single record per CDR3 protein comes from TCRdb applying MiXCR to the 5' RACE reads. Of 350,000 to 500,000 distinct CDR3 sequences in the sample, less than 25% are singletons; the top ten hold about 12%. The TCR originated in an adult woman who had mild COVID-19 (a few samples of this study predate the infection). Cell type and time point are not known. What was sequenced was PBMCs or a T cell subset sorted from them (not recorded which). The chain is built from TRBV6-1 and TRBJ2-5, with D possibly being TRBD1 or TRBD2 (5 bases each). The CDR3 DNA reads TGTGCCAGCAAGGTGGGACGGCTGCAAGAGACCCAGTACTTC. Translated, it gives CASKVGRLQETQYF.